The 31 T cell receptor beta chains reported below all come from one sample, sequenced in a study of blood T cell repertoires in COVID-19. Method: immunoSEQ multiplex PCR; TCRdb's copy keeps in-frame clones and lacks some. Here the sample spans roughly 200,000 clones, 85% being singletons. Material: PBMCs or T cells enriched from blood (not recorded which). All receptors come from a man aged 35 to 55 who had recovered from COVID-19.

The rearrangement joins TRBV9 to TRBJ2-7, with a tentative D call TRBD2 (7 bases). This CDR3 has 17 residues. Trimming removed 3 bases from V and 5 bases from J, with 24 bases in between. The germline V gene has CDR1 SGDLS and CDR2 YYNGEE. This chain's CDR3 is CASSAGGGGSGRDEQYF. Written as DNA, the CDR3 is TGTGCCAGCAGCGCCGGTGGCGGGGGCTCCGGCAGGGACGAGCAGTACTTC. Together with reference TRBV9 and TRBJ2-7, the CDR3 gives the full variable domain: DSGVTQTPKHLITATGQRVTLRCSPRSGDLSVYWYQQSLDQGLQFLIQYYNGEERAKGNILERFSAQQFPDLHSELNLSSLELGDSALYFCASSAGGGGSGRDEQYFGPGTRLTVT.

The chain has TRBV20-1 and TRBJ2-7; no firm D call. Germline V CDR1 and CDR2: DFQATT, SNEGSKA (reference sequence). V lost 4 bases and J 5 bases, leaving 9 bases between the germline ends. CDR3 length: 11 amino acids. The DNA for the CDR3 is TGCAGTGCTAAGCGAGTCGACGAGCAGTACTTC. Its protein product is CSAKRVDEQYF.

This rearrangement joins TRBV30 to TRBJ1-1; the match to TRBD1 covers 9 bases. This CDR3 spans 14 amino acids. Germline CDR1 GTSNPN, CDR2 SVGIG (reference sequence). V was pared by 4 bases and J by 2 bases, with 5 bases of the junction left unmatched. In nucleotides, the CDR3 is TGTGCCTGGATTACAGGGGGCTTAAACACTGAAGCTTTCTTT. Amino acid sequence: CAWITGGLNTEAFF.

This rearrangement joins TRBV5-4 to TRBJ2-2, with 9 bases aligning to TRBD2. Trimming at V came to 3 bases and at J to 7 bases, leaving 10 bases not matched to a gene. CDR1 is SGHNT, CDR2 YYREEE, per germline (reference sequence). The CDR3 is 16 amino acids. The CDR3 protein is CASSSLTSGRFGELFF. In nucleotides, the CDR3 is TGTGCCAGCAGCTCCTTAACCAGCGGGAGGTTCGGGGAGCTGTTTTTT.

V is TRBV4-3 and J is TRBJ2-7; 8 positions agree with TRBD1. The CDR3 runs to 15 residues. Germline loops: CDR1 LGHNA, CDR2 YSLEER. The V segment lost 1 base and the J segment 3 bases; nucleotides outside the gene matches: 5. The CDR3 sequence is CASSQAQGAYYEQYF. DNA of the CDR3: TGCGCCAGCAGCCAAGCCCAGGGGGCTTACTACGAGCAGTACTTC.

V is TRBV9 and J is TRBJ2-2, with a weak D call TRBD1 (5 bases). The CDR3 is 17 residues long. From germline, CDR1 is SGDLS and CDR2 YYNGEE. V was shortened by 0 bases and J by 4 bases, with 16 bases between the two germline ends. CDR3 sequence (DNA): TGTGCCAGCAGCGTAGGACCCCCCTCTACAGGCACCGGGGAGCTGTTTTTT. Its protein is CASSVGPPSTGTGELFF.

This clone has just one count. The rearrangement links TRBV19 to TRBJ1-1; maybe TRBD1 (5 bases). The germline gives CDR1 LNHDA, CDR2 SQIVND (reference sequence). The length of the CDR3 is 16 residues. The V and J ends lost 8 bases and 5 bases respectively, with 24 bases between them. CDR3 amino acids: CASRSFHGGGGTEAFF. CDR3 coding DNA: TGTGCCAGTCGCTCCTTCCACGGGGGTGGGGGGACTGAAGCTTTCTTT.

This clone was seen only a few times. The chain recombines TRBV5-1 with TRBJ2-1, with D uncertain. CDR3 length: 12 amino acids. Germline CDR1 reads SGHRS; CDR2 reads YFSETQ. V was trimmed by 0 bases and J by 6 bases, leaving 4 bases between them. CDR3: CASSLGLNEQFF. The CDR3 DNA sequence: TGCGCCAGCAGCTTGGGACTCAATGAGCAGTTCTTC.

This clone was observed a handful of times. The gene calls are TRBV28 and TRBJ1-2, with no clear D. Trimming shortened V by 7 bases and J by 4 bases, and 13 bases separated the two germline ends. This CDR3 has 13 residues. CDR1 is MDHEN and CDR2 is SYDVKM in the germline V gene. The CDR3 sequence: CASTRELIYGYTF. Written as DNA, the CDR3 is TGTGCCAGCACGCGGGAATTGATCTATGGCTACACCTTC.

The chain links TRBV6-5 to TRBJ2-6; a weak D match, TRBD2 (5 bases). Trimming stripped 6 bases from V and 13 bases from J, with 10 bases between. CDR1 is MNHEY, CDR2 SVGAGI, per germline. This CDR3 region has 11 residues. The CDR3 here is CASRRVGVLTF. CDR3 DNA sequence: TGTGCCAGCAGGAGGGTAGGAGTCCTGACTTTC.

A note on this clone: One end of the junction is discordant with germline, which a read error may explain. The chain uses TRBV28 and TRBJ2-7; TRBD2 aligns across 16 bases. The CDR3 runs 18 residues. Germline loops: CDR1 MDHEN, CDR2 SYDVKM. The CDR3 protein is CASSAGLAGGQFSNEQYF. CDR3 in DNA: TGTGCCAGCAGTGCGGGACTAGCGGGAGGGCAATTCTCCAACGAGCAGTACTTC.

This chain connects TRBV20-1 to TRBJ2-3, with D possibly being TRBD2 (6 bases). The CDR3 sequence is 13 residues long. Deletions cut 3 bases from V and 6 bases from J, with 13 bases between. CDR1 is DFQATT, CDR2 SNEGSKA, per germline (reference sequence). The CDR3 region is CSASSSVRDTQYF. The CDR3 coding sequence is TGCAGTGCTAGTTCTAGCGTTCGGGATACGCAGTATTTT.

V and J are TRBV5-1 and TRBJ1-6, with 8 bases matching TRBD1. This CDR3 is 17 amino acids long. Germline V gene sequence: CDR1 SGHRS, CDR2 YFSETQ. J was trimmed by 0 bases and V by 0 bases; bases with no gene match: 2. CDR3 residues: CASSLAGGSSYNSPLHF. CDR3 nucleotides: TGCGCCAGCAGCTTGGCAGGGGGCAGCTCCTATAATTCACCCCTCCACTTT. The full variable domain, its missing parts supplied by reference TRBV5-1 and TRBJ1-6, is KAGVTQTPRYLIKTRGQQVTLSCSPISGHRSVSWYQQTPGQGLQFLFEYFSETQRNKGNFPGRFSGRQFSNSRSEMNVSTLELGDSALYLCASSLAGGSSYNSPLHFGNGTRLTVT.

J is TRBJ2-7 and V is TRBV9; maybe TRBD2 (5 bases). Germline CDR1 and CDR2: SGDLS and YYNGEE. The V end lost 7 bases, the J end lost 2 bases, and 16 bases lay between the germline ends. The length of the CDR3 is 14 residues. This CDR3 is CASSPRDSPYEQYF. For the CDR3, the DNA is TGTGCCAGCTCGCCCCGGGATTCCCCCTACGAGCAGTACTTC.

CDR3 loop: CASSASSGSTDTQYF. DNA for the CDR3: TGTGCCAGCAGCGCGTCTAGCGGGAGTACAGATACGCAGTATTTT. This chain joins TRBV3-1 (or the pseudogene TRBV3-2) and TRBJ2-3, with 10 bases aligning to TRBD2. CDR1 LGHDT and CDR2 YNNKEL come from the germline V gene (reference sequence). The CDR3 is made up of 15 amino acids. J lost 3 bases, V lost 5 bases, and 5 bases had no gene match.

CDR3 nucleotide sequence: TGTGCCAGCAGCCCCCAGGAGGGGCCTCACTACGAGCAGTACTTC. It codes for CASSPQEGPHYEQYF. The chain joins TRBV9 to TRBJ2-7, with D possibly matching TRBD2 (6 bases). Germline V gives CDR1 SGDLS, CDR2 YYNGEE. Trimming pared 4 bases from V and 3 bases from J, leaving 17 bases between. CDR3 size: 15 residues.

This clone was found a few times. The chain employs TRBV18 and TRBJ2-2; D remains unclear. This CDR3 is built from 14 residues. Germline-derived CDR1 and CDR2 are KGHSH and LQKENI. V lost 4 bases, J lost 7 bases, and 13 bases lay in between. The chain's CDR3 is CASSLRVRDGELFF. Here the CDR3 DNA reads TGTGCCAGCTCACTCCGGGTACGAGACGGGGAGCTGTTTTTT.

V is TRBV4-3 and J is TRBJ1-2, with D possibly being TRBD1 (5 bases). Trimming took off 0 bases at V and 7 bases at J, with 18 bases between the two ends. This CDR3 has 16 residues. Germline CDR1 reads LGHNA; CDR2 reads YSLEER. The CDR3 DNA follows: TGCGCCAGCAGCCAAGAGCCGGCAGGGCAGAAAGTTGGCTACACCTTC. Its translation is CASSQEPAGQKVGYTF.

This clone was detected ten times or more. The CDR3 reads CAISESTGFTGELFF. CDR3 sequence (DNA): TGTGCCATCAGTGAGTCGACGGGATTCACCGGGGAGCTGTTTTTT. The genes are TRBV10-3 and TRBJ2-2; perhaps TRBD2 as D (5 bases). Trimming left V 0 bases short and J 4 bases short, with 9 bases between. Germline V gene lookup returns CDR1 ENHRY and CDR2 SYGVKD. CDR3 length equals 15 residues.

The chain combines TRBV20-1 with TRBJ1-5; TRBD1 might be the D (6 bases). Germline assignment: CDR1 DFQATT and CDR2 SNEGSKA (reference sequence). This CDR3 is 15 amino acids long. Trimming removed 3 bases from V and 0 bases from J, with 12 bases in between. CDR3 sequence (DNA): TGCAGTGCTAGTCGGGGGGCGTATAGCAATCAGCCCCAGCATTTT. Translated, it gives CSASRGAYSNQPQHF.

The chain employs TRBV4-2 and TRBJ2-1; the D is unclear. The germline V gene has CDR1 LGHNA and CDR2 YNFKEQ. The CDR3 contains 15 residues. Trimming took 0 bases from V and 2 from J, leaving 8 bases between them. CDR3 DNA: TGTGCCAGCAGCCAAGATCCCCTTACCTACAATGAGCAGTTCTTC. Its translation: CASSQDPLTYNEQFF.

The CDR3 sequence: CASRRPFRGYGYTF. The CDR3 DNA reads TGTGCCAGCAGACGGCCGTTTAGGGGATATGGCTACACCTTC. This rearrangement joins TRBV5-8 to TRBJ1-2; maybe TRBD1 (5 bases). V dropped 5 bases and J dropped 5 bases, with 16 bases sitting between them. The CDR3 consists of 14 residues. In germline, CDR1 is SGHTS, CDR2 YDEGEE.

The V gene is TRBV7-3, the J gene TRBJ2-1; unclear D gene. Trimming removed 0 bases at V and 5 bases at J, with 17 bases between. The CDR3 covers 17 residues. Germline V lookup: CDR1 SGHTA, CDR2 FQGTGA. Here the CDR3 reads CASSLTPGTDIHNEQFF. The CDR3 nucleotides are TGTGCCAGCAGCTTAACGCCCGGTACAGATATCCACAATGAGCAGTTCTTC.

There are a few counts of this clone. The chain is built from TRBV3-1 (or the pseudogene TRBV3-2) and TRBJ2-5, with a weak D call TRBD1 (6 bases). CDR1 and CDR2 from the germline V gene are LGHDT and YNNKEL (reference sequence). The V gene lost 7 bases and the J gene lost 7 bases, with 19 bases spanning the gap. The CDR3 runs to 14 residues. CDR3 sequence: CASNLYRARGTQYF. DNA for the CDR3: TGTGCCAGCAACCTATACAGGGCAAGGGGGACCCAGTACTTC.

This clone was detected a few times. V usage is TRBV18 and J usage is TRBJ2-7; a possible D gene is TRBD1 (7 bases). The CDR3 loop spans 16 amino acids. The V gene lost 3 bases and the J gene lost 0 bases, with 15 bases spanning the gap. The V gene's germline CDR1 is KGHSH and CDR2 LQKENI. In DNA, the CDR3 is TGTGCCAGCTCACCTCCCAGGGGGGACTCCTCCTACGAGCAGTACTTC. Residues: CASSPPRGDSSYEQYF.

The chain uses TRBV27 and TRBJ1-4, with 7 positions matching TRBD1. CDR1 is MNHEY and CDR2 is SMNVEV in the germline V gene (reference sequence). The CDR3 is made up of 16 amino acids. With 4 bases clipped from V and 8 bases from J, the junction kept 13 bases outside the gene matches. DNA for the CDR3: TGTGCCAGCAGTTGGATCGGGCGGGACAGTGACGAAAAACTGTTTTTT. This codes for CASSWIGRDSDEKLFF.

V usage is TRBV5-1 and J usage is TRBJ1-1; tentatively, D is TRBD1 (6 bases). This CDR3 spans 16 amino acids. Germline V gives CDR1 SGHRS, CDR2 YFSETQ. With 4 bases removed from V and 4 bases from J, the gap between germline ends came to 20 bases. The CDR3 loop is CASSTGRGAFGTEAFF. CDR3 DNA sequence: TGCGCCAGCAGCACCGGACGGGGGGCGTTTGGCACTGAAGCTTTCTTT.

This chain links TRBV24-1 with TRBJ2-7; possible D gene TRBD2, 6 bases. Germline CDR1 and CDR2: KGHDR and SFDVKD. V lost 5 bases and J lost 1, with 11 bases in between. The CDR3 runs 14 residues. The CDR3 reads CATSGGTSSYEQYF. In nucleotides, the CDR3 is TGTGCCACCAGTGGCGGGACCTCGTCCTACGAGCAGTACTTC.

The V and J genes are TRBV11-2 and TRBJ1-5; tentative D call: TRBD1 (6 bases). CDR3 size: 16 residues. Germline V gene sequence: CDR1 SGHAT, CDR2 FQNNGV. Trimming took off 0 bases at V and 4 bases at J, with 13 bases between the two ends. Written as DNA, the CDR3 is TGTGCCAGCAGCTTAGATTCCCGGCAGGGGAATCAGCCCCAGCATTTT. Amino acid sequence: CASSLDSRQGNQPQHF.

V and J are TRBV2 and TRBJ1-3; D is unresolved. The CDR3 is made up of 16 amino acids. V lost 7 bases and J lost 0, with 16 bases in between. Germline CDR1 reads SNHLY; CDR2 reads FYNNEI. The CDR3 DNA reads as TGTGCCAGCAAGAAGGAGTTCTTGAGCTCTGGAAACACCATATATTTT. As protein: CASKKEFLSSGNTIYF.

V usage is TRBV18 and J usage is TRBJ1-1; D gene uncertain. Germline V lookup: CDR1 KGHSH, CDR2 LQKENI. V was shortened by 3 bases and J by 1 base, with 18 bases between the two germline ends. The CDR3 has 17 amino acids. The CDR3 loop reads CASSPLVSGVGNTEAFF. The CDR3, as DNA: TGTGCCAGCTCACCGCTGGTGTCGGGAGTAGGGAACACTGAAGCTTTCTTT. The full variable domain, completed using reference TRBV18 and TRBJ1-1, is NAGVMQNPRHLVRRRGQEARLRCSPMKGHSHVYWYRQLPEEGLKFMVYLQKENIIDESGMPKERFSAEFPKEGPSILRIQQVVRGDSAAYFCASSPLVSGVGNTEAFFGQGTRLTVV.